Included here is one T cell receptor (beta chain) sequence, with context. What went into each PCR as a spike was synthetic TCR analog templates. Sequencing used immunoSEQ multiplex PCR; TCRdb keeps in-frame clones, though not all of them. The table shows 85,000 to 130,000 clones, with roughly nine tenths occurring only once. Per the germline V gene, CDR1 is SQVTM and CDR2 is ANQGSEA. CDR3 length: 14 amino acids. Trimming took 7 bases from V and 1 from J; bases not matched to a gene: 9. The sample comes from a study of PD-L1 blockade in urothelial cancer. Study-wide context: Blood was subjected to analysis at 3 weeks (second dose) and 6 weeks following treatment start.

Sequenced material: PBMCs, taken around atezolizumab (anti-PD-L1) treatment. J is TRBJ1-1 and V is TRBV29-1; TRBD1 matches at 7 bases. This TCR was sampled from a woman of 80 years or more with urothelial cancer. This chain's CDR3 is CSARQGAGNTEAFF. The CDR3 DNA reads TGCAGCGCTCGACAGGGTGCGGGGAACACTGAAGCTTTCTTT.